The present entry profiles one T cell receptor (beta chain) with its context. This sample was taken from a study of blood T cell repertoires in COVID-19. The wider study: The samples span acute and convalescent COVID-19 from the United States, Italy and Spain.

The protocol was immunoSEQ multiplex PCR, while the TCRdb copy is restricted to in-frame clones and leaves out a portion. The data contain approximately 230,000 clones, 86% of them singletons. The J segment lost 7 bases and the V segment lost 4 bases, leaving 7 bases of the junction unmatched. The CDR3 extends over 15 amino acids. Germline V lookup: CDR1 MRHNA, CDR2 SNTAGT. Sequencing was carried out using peripheral blood. This sequence joins TRBV6-4 and TRBJ2-1; 10 positions agree with TRBD1. This sequence originates from a man aged 30 to 45 who had recovered from COVID-19. In DNA form, the CDR3 reads TGTGCCAGCAGTGCCCGGGACAGGGGCGGGAATGAGCAGTTCTTC. Encoded protein: CASSARDRGGNEQFF.